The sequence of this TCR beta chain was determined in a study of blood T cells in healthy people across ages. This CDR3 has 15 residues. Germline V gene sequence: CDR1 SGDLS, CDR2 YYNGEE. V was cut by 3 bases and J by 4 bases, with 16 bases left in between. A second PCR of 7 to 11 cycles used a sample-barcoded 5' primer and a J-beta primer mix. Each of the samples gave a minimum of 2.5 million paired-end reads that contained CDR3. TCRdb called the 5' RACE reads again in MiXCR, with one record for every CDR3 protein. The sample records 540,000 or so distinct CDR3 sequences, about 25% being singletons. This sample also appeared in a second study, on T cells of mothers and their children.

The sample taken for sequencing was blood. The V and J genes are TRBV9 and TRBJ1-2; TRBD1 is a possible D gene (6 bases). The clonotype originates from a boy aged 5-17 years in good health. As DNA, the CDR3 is TGTGCCAGCAGCGCTCATTCGGGACAAAGCTATGGCTACACCTTC. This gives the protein CASSAHSGQSYGYTF.